A selection of T cell receptor beta chains follows, all from one sample in a study of Graves' ophthalmopathy and Graves' hyperthyroidism. Using its own MiXCR run on the multiplex PCR reads, TCRdb lists one record per CDR3 protein. Here the sample spans about half a million distinct CDR3 sequences, approximately 15% being singletons. Input material: blood. The receptors stem from a woman aged 30 to 39 with Graves' ophthalmopathy. Each CDR3 is given with its conserved first and last residue. A D gene is named only where the DNA matches it firmly. Clone size is shown for a subset of rows, as once, few, many or a class of expanded clone.

J gene: TRBJ2-2
clone size: many
D gene: TRBD1
V gene: TRBV25-1
CDR3 DNA: TGTGCCAGCAGCCCCACAGGGGGCGCAAAGGGAGTCACCGGGGAGCTGTTTTTT
CDR3 protein: CASSPTGGAKGVTGELFF

J gene: TRBJ1-1
clone size: many
D gene: .
V gene: TRBV11-1
CDR3 DNA: TGTGCCAGCAGCTTAGCTGGACGGGGAGGCACTGAAGCTTTCTTT
CDR3 protein: CASSLAGRGGTEAFF

J gene: TRBJ2-5
clone size: many
D gene: TRBD1
V gene: TRBV7-8
CDR3 DNA: TGTGCCAGCAGCCTGGGACAGGGGGCTCGAGAGACCCAGTACTTC
CDR3 protein: CASSLGQGARETQYF

J gene: TRBJ1-1
clone size: many
D gene: .
V gene: TRBV5-1
CDR3 DNA: TGCGCCAGCAGCCTTGAGGCCGGGAACACTGAAGCTTTCTTT
CDR3 protein: CASSLEAGNTEAFF

J gene: TRBJ1-1
clone size: .
D gene: .
V gene: TRBV30
CDR3 DNA: TGTGCCTGGAGAAAACAGAGCAACACTGAAGCTTTCTTT
CDR3 protein: CAWRKQSNTEAFF

J gene: TRBJ1-2
clone size: many
D gene: .
V gene: TRBV15
CDR3 DNA: TGTGCCACCAGATCGGCCCCGGGACGTGCCCCCGGGTTCTATGGCTACACCTTC
CDR3 protein: CATRSAPGRAPGFYGYTF

J gene: TRBJ2-5
clone size: few
D gene: TRBD2
V gene: TRBV27
CDR3 DNA: TGTGCCAGCAGACCCAGACTAGCGGGGGGGGGAGAGACCCAGTACTTC
CDR3 protein: CASRPRLAGGGETQYF

J gene: TRBJ2-5
clone size: many
D gene: TRBD2
V gene: TRBV12-3/TRBV12-4
CDR3 DNA: TGTGCCAGCAGCCAAGCGGGAGTGGGAGAGACCCAGTACTTC
CDR3 protein: CASSQAGVGETQYF

J gene: TRBJ2-7
clone size: many
D gene: .
V gene: TRBV11-2
CDR3 DNA: TGTGCCAGCAGCCCGGACCCGGCAGCGACCTTGACAGAGCAGTACTTC
CDR3 protein: CASSPDPAATLTEQYF

J gene: TRBJ2-3
clone size: .
D gene: .
V gene: TRBV6-2/TRBV6-3
CDR3 DNA: TGTGCCAGCAGTTCCCGACTAGCAGATACGCAGTATTTT
CDR3 protein: CASSSRLADTQYF

J gene: TRBJ1-1
clone size: .
D gene: TRBD1
V gene: TRBV11-1
CDR3 DNA: TGTGCCAGTTTTGATATCAGGACAGGGGATAGCACTGAAGCTTTCTTT
CDR3 protein: CASFDIRTGDSTEAFF

J gene: TRBJ2-5
clone size: many
D gene: TRBD1
V gene: TRBV7-9
CDR3 DNA: TGTGCCAGCGGACAGGCTCAGGCCCAGTACTTC
CDR3 protein: CASGQAQAQYF

J gene: TRBJ2-5
clone size: few
D gene: TRBD2
V gene: TRBV6-1
CDR3 DNA: TGTGCCAGCAGCCCGGTATTAGCGGGGGCCCCAACCCTCAACTTC
CDR3 protein: CASSPVLAGAPTLNF

J gene: TRBJ2-7
clone size: many
D gene: TRBD2
V gene: TRBV6-1
CDR3 DNA: TGTGCCAGCAGGAGGACTAGGGCTAGAGAATACGAGCAGTACTTC
CDR3 protein: CASRRTRAREYEQYF

J gene: TRBJ2-5
clone size: many
D gene: TRBD1
V gene: TRBV12-3/TRBV12-4
CDR3 DNA: TGTGCCAGCATCCGGACAGGTGGTCAAGAGACCCAGTACTTC
CDR3 protein: CASIRTGGQETQYF

J gene: TRBJ1-2
clone size: .
D gene: TRBD1
V gene: TRBV6-5
CDR3 DNA: TGTGCCAGCAGTTACGTTCGGACAGGGGGCGGCTATGGCTACACCTTC
CDR3 protein: CASSYVRTGGGYGYTF

J gene: TRBJ2-5
clone size: many
D gene: .
V gene: TRBV11-3
CDR3 DNA: TGTGCCAGCAGCTTAGTTCCGAACAGACCCCAAGAGACCCAGTACTTC
CDR3 protein: CASSLVPNRPQETQYF